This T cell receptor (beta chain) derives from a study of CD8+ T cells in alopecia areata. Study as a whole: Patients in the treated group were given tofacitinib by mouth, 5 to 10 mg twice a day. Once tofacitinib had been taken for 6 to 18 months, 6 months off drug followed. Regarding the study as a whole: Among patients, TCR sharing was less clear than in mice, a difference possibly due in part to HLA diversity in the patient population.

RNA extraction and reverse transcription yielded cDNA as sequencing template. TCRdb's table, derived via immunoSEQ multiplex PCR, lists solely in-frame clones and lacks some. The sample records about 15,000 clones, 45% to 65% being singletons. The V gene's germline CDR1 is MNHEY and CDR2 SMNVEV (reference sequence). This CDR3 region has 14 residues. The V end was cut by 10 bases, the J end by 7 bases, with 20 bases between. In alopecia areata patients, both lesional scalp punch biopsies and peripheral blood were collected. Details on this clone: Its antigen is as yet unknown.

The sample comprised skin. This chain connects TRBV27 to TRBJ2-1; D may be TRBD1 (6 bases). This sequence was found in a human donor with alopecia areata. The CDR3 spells CATTKQGLRNEQFF. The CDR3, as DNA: TGTGCCACTACTAAACAGGGCCTGAGGAATGAGCAGTTCTTC.